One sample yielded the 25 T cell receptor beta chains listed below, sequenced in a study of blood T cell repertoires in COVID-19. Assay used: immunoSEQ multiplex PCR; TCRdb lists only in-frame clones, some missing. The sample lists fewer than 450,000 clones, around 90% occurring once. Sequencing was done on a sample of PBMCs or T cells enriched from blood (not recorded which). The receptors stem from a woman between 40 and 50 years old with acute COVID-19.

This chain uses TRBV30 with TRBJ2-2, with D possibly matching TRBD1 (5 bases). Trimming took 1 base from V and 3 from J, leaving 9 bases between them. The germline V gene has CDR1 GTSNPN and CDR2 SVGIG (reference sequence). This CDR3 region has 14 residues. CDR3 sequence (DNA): TGTGCCTGGAGTGACAGGAGATACACCGGGGAGCTGTTTTTT. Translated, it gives CAWSDRRYTGELFF.

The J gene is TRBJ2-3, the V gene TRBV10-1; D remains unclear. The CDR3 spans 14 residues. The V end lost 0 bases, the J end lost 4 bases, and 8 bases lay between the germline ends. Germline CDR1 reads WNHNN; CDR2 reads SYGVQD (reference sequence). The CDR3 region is CASSESSGADTQYF. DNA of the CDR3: TGCGCCAGCAGTGAGTCTAGTGGTGCAGATACGCAGTATTTT.

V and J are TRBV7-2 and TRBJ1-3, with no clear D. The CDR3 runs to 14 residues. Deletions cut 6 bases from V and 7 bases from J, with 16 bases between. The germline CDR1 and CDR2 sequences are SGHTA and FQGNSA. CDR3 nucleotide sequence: TGTGCCAGCAGGAAGCCCCTTACCGGGAACACCATATATTTT. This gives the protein CASRKPLTGNTIYF.

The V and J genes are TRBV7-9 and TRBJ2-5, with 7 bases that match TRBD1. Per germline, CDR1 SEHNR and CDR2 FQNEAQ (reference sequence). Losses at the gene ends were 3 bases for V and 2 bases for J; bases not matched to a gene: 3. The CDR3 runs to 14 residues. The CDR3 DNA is TGTGCCAGCAGCTTCTCGGGACAGCAAGAGACCCAGTACTTC. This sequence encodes CASSFSGQQETQYF.

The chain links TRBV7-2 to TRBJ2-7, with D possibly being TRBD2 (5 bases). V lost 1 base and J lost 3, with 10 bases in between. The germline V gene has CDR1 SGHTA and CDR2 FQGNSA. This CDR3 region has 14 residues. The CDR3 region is CASSLGPGSYEQYF. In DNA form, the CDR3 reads TGTGCCAGCAGCTTAGGCCCGGGAAGCTACGAGCAGTACTTC.

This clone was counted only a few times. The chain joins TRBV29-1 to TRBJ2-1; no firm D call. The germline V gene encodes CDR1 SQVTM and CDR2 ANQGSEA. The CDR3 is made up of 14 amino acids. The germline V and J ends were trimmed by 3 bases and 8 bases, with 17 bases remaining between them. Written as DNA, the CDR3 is TGCAGCGTTGACTATCAAACAGACCTTGATGAGCAGTTCTTC. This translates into CSVDYQTDLDEQFF.

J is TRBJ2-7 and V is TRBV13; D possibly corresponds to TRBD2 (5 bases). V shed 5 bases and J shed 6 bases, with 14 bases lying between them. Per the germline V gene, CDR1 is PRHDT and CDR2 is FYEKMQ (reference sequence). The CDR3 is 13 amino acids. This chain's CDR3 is CASSLRKGAEQYF. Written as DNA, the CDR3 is TGTGCCAGCAGCCTACGTAAGGGAGCCGAGCAGTACTTC.

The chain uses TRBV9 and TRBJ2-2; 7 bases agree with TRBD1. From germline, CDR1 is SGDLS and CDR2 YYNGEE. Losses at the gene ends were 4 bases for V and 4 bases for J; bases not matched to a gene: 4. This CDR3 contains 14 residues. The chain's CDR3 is CASSQDRPTGELFF. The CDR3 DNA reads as TGTGCCAGCAGCCAGGACAGGCCCACCGGGGAGCTGTTTTTT.

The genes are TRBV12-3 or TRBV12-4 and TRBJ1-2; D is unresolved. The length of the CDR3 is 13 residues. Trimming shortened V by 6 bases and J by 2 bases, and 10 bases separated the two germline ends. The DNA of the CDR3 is TGTGCCAGCAGCCAAGCACGGAACTATGGCTACACCTTC. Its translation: CASSQARNYGYTF.

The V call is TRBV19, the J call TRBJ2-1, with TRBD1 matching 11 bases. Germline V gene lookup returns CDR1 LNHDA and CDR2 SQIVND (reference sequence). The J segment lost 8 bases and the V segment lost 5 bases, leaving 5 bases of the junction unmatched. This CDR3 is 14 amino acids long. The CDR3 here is CASSGTGGSDEQFF. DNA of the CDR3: TGTGCCAGTAGTGGGACAGGGGGTAGTGATGAGCAGTTCTTC.

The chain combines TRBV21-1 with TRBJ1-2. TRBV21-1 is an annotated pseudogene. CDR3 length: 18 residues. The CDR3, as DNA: TGTGCCAGCAGCAAAGGTGTCAGCGGCAACAAAACTAACTATGGCTACACCTTC. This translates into CASSKGVSGNKTNYGYTF.

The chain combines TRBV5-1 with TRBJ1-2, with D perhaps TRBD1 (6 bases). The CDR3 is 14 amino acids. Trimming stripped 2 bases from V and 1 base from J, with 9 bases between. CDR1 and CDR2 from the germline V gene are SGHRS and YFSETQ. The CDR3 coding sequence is TGCGCCAGCAGCTTCGGGACACTTAACTATGGCTACACCTTC. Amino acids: CASSFGTLNYGYTF.

CDR3 sequence (DNA): TGCGCCAGCAGCTTGTTGGAGGAGGGGACTGAAGCTTTCTTT. Amino acid sequence: CASSLLEEGTEAFF. The chain has TRBV5-1 and TRBJ1-1; D possibly corresponds to TRBD1 (5 bases). There are 14 residues in the CDR3. Trimming pared 1 base from V and 5 bases from J, leaving 12 bases between. Germline assignment: CDR1 SGHRS and CDR2 YFSETQ.

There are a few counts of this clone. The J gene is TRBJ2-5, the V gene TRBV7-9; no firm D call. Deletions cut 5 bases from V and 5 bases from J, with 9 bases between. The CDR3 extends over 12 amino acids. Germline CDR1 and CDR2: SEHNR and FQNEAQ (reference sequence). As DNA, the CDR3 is TGTGCCAGCAGCCCGGTGATGGAGACCCAGTACTTC. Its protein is CASSPVMETQYF.

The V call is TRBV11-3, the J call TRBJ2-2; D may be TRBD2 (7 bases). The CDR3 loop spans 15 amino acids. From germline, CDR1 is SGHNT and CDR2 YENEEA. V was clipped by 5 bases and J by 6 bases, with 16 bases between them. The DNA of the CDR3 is TGTGCCAGCAGCCTAATAACGGGGGGCGCCGGGGAGCTGTTTTTT. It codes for CASSLITGGAGELFF.

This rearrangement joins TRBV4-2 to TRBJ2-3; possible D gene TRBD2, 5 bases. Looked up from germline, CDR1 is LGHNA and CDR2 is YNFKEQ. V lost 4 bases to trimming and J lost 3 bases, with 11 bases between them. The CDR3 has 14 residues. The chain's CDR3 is CASSLRDNTDTQYF. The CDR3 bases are TGTGCCAGCAGCCTCCGGGATAATACAGATACGCAGTATTTT.

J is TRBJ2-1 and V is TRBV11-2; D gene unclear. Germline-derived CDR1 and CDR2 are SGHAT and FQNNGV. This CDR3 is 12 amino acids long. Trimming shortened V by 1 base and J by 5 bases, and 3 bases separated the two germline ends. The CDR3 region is CASSLVDNEQFF. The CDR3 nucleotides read TGTGCCAGCAGCTTAGTCGACAATGAGCAGTTCTTC.

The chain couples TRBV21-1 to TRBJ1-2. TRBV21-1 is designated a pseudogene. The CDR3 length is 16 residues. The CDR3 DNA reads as TGTGCCAGCAGCAAAGTGTTCTCGGGGTCTAACTATGGCTACACCTTC. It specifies CASSKVFSGSNYGYTF.

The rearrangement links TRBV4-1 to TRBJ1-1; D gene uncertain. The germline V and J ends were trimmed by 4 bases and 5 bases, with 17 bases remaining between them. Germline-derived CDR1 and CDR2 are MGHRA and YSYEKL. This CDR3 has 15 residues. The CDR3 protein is CASSPILRAGTEAFF. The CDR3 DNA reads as TGCGCCAGCAGCCCCATCTTAAGGGCGGGGACTGAAGCTTTCTTT.

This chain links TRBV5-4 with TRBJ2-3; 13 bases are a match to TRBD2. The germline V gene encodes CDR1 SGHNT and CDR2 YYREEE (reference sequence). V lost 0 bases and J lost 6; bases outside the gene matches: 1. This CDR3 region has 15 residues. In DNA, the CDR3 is TGTGCCAGCAGCTTGGAGGGACTAGCGGGGGATACGCAGTATTTT. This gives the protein CASSLEGLAGDTQYF.

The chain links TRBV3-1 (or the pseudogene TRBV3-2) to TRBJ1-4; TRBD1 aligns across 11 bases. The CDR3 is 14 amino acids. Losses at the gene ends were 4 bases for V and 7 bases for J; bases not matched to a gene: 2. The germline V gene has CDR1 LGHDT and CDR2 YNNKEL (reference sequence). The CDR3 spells CASSPGTGGEKLFF. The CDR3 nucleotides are TGTGCCAGCAGCCCAGGGACAGGGGGTGAAAAACTGTTTTTT.

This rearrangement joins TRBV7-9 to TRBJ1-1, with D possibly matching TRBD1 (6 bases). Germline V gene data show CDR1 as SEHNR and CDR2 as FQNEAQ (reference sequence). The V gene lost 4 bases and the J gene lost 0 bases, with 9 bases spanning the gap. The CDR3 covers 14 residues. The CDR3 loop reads CASSSRTVNTEAFF. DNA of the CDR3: TGTGCCAGCAGCTCCAGGACAGTGAACACTGAAGCTTTCTTT.

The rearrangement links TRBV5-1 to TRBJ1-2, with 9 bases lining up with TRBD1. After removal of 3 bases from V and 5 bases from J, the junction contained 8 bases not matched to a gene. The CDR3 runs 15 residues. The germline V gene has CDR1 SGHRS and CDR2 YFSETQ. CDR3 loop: CASSSGTGTLYGYTF. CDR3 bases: TGCGCCAGCAGCTCCGGGACAGGGACCTTATATGGCTACACCTTC.

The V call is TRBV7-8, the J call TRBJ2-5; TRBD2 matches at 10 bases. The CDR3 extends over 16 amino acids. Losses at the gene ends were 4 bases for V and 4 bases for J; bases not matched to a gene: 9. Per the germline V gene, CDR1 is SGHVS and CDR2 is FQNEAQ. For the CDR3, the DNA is TGTGCCAGCAGCTCCCATGAGCGGGGGGGCAGAGAGACCCAGTACTTC. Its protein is CASSSHERGGRETQYF.

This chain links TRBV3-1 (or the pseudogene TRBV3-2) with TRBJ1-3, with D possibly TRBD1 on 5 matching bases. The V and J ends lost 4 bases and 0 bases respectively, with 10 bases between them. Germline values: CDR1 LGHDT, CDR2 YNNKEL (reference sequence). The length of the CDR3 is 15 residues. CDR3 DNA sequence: TGTGCCAGCAGCCCAGACAGTGACTCTGGAAACACCATATATTTT. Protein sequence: CASSPDSDSGNTIYF.